This T cell receptor (beta chain) was recovered during a study of T cell repertoires in cytomegalovirus infection. Study-wide context: In public TCR beta signatures, there were indications of both CMV infection and matching HLA type.

This clonotype was seen repeatedly, ten times or more. CDR1 MDHEN and CDR2 SYDVKM come from the germline V gene. V was pared by 2 bases and J by 2 bases, with 10 bases between. The CDR3 extends over 15 amino acids. MiXCR, applied by TCRdb to the reads, yields one record per CDR3 protein. Of about 230,000 distinct CDR3 sequences in the sample, approximately 24% are singletons; the top ten hold about 20%. The chain has TRBV28 and TRBJ1-5; D not resolved. What was sequenced was CD8+ T cells from PBMCs. This clonotype originated in a human donor in good health (CMV status not recorded). Some clones in this sample may be carry-over from other donors' samples. The CDR3 loop is CASSLRSLGNQPQHF. Here the CDR3 DNA reads TGTGCCAGCAGTTTACGGAGTCTTGGCAATCAGCCCCAGCATTTT.